The clone carrying this T cell receptor (beta chain) was picked up a small number of times. What it binds is unknown. The record originates from a study of T-cell reconstitution after alpha-beta-depleted transplantation in children. Overall study results and limits: Diversity of TCRbeta at day 60 was high in some patients, arising from surviving recipient T cells and thymic progenitors. T-cell counts and diversity at one year post-transplant came mainly from newly produced T cells. Reportedly, only several hundred clones from non-depleted graft cells drove alpha-beta T-cell counts at about two months.

Trimming took 3 bases from V and 5 from J; bases not matched to a gene: 6. CDR1 and CDR2 (germline): MDHEN, SYDVKM. The CDR3 runs to 14 residues. TCRbeta library construction was performed incorporating unique molecular identifiers. TCRdb ran MiXCR on the PCR reads and lists one entry per CDR3 protein. The sample has more than 200,000 distinct CDR3 sequences; around a sixth are singletons. This TCR was recovered from a male patient between 2 and 9 years old who had a stem cell transplant for acute lymphoblastic leukemia, so the T cells may come from the graft donor. Sample: PBMCs, mostly from graft donor cells, taken 360 days after TCRalphabeta/CD19-depleted stem cell transplant. The J gene is TRBJ2-7, the V gene TRBV28; 8 bases agree with TRBD1. CDR3 amino acids: CASSLTGVMDEQYF. The CDR3 DNA reads as TGTGCCAGCAGTTTGACAGGGGTAATGGACGAGCAGTACTTC.